These T cell receptor beta chains were read from a single sample in a study of radiation and T cells in renal cell carcinoma. Only in-frame clones appear in the TCRdb table, and some are missing; sequencing was by immunoSEQ multiplex PCR. This table holds 120,000 to 150,000 clones, over 80% found once. The specimen was blood, collected from a patient whose treatment included radiotherapy and nephrectomy. These receptors originate from a woman between 45 and 65 years old with renal cell carcinoma. Both conserved end residues are part of each CDR3. The order of the fields is J gene, V gene, CDR3 protein.

TRBJ1-3 | TRBV5-1 | CASSQVDTTSGNTIYF
TRBJ1-1 | TRBV5-1 | CASSSTVMNTEAFF
TRBJ2-2 | TRBV9 | CASSVAVTGELFF
TRBJ2-2 | TRBV4-3 | CASSQDRLASGELFF
TRBJ1-5 | TRBV10-3 | CAISDGHSNQPQHF
TRBJ2-7 | TRBV4-2 | CASSQDRSGLYEQYF
TRBJ1-4 | TRBV19 | CATRDTTNEKLFF
TRBJ1-2 | TRBV2 | CASSEGFQYGYTF
TRBJ2-5 | TRBV7-3 | CASSPRDRETQYF
TRBJ2-7 | TRBV7-2 | CASTQDRGRNEQYF
TRBJ2-7 | TRBV5-1 | CASSTFTGNEQYF
TRBJ1-4 | TRBV6-1 | CASSEMTATNEKLFF
TRBJ1-1 | TRBV19 | CASTPGGGRTEAFF
TRBJ1-4 | TRBV4-3 | CASSQLHMGGNGEKLFF
TRBJ2-1 | TRBV2 | CASWRDRGRIDEQFF
TRBJ1-3 | TRBV5-4 | CASSTGPAGNTIYF
TRBJ2-2 | TRBV10-1 | CAGGEGSRAGELFF
TRBJ2-7 | TRBV5-1 | CASSLAGTRYEQYF
TRBJ2-3 | TRBV2 | CASETGHPTDTQYF
TRBJ2-5 | TRBV7-2 | CASSSRTGLETQYF
TRBJ2-5 | TRBV10-2 | CASSEAVETQYF
TRBJ1-2 | TRBV14 | CASSHVRTGAAYGYTF
TRBJ1-3 | TRBV6-5 | CASSSLSGNTIYF
TRBJ1-1 | TRBV7-2 | CASSSNAAGWAFF
TRBJ1-1 | TRBV10-3 | CAISETQGAAEAFF
TRBJ1-2 | TRBV2 | CASRPASLASYTF
TRBJ1-3 | TRBV5-6 | CASSLNRGWNTIYF
TRBJ2-5 | TRBV30 | CAGGTGLETQYF
TRBJ1-2 | TRBV7-6 | CASSLGVGEWYGYTF
TRBJ2-1 | TRBV5-1 | CASSPTRREQFF
TRBJ1-2 | TRBV4-3 | CASSQAAAGGYTF